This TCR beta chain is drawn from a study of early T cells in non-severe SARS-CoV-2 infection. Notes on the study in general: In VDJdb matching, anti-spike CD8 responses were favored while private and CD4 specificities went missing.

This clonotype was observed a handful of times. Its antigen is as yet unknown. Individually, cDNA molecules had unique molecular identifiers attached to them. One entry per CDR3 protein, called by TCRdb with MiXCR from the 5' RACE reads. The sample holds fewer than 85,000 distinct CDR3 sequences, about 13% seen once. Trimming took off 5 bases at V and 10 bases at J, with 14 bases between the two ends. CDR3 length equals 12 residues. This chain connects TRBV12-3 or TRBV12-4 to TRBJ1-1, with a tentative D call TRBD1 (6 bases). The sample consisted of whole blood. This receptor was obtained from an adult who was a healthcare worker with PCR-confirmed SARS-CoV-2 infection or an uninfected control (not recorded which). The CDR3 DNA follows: TGTGCCAGCAGTCCCAGGGGTTGGGCAGCTTTCTTT. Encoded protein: CASSPRGWAAFF.